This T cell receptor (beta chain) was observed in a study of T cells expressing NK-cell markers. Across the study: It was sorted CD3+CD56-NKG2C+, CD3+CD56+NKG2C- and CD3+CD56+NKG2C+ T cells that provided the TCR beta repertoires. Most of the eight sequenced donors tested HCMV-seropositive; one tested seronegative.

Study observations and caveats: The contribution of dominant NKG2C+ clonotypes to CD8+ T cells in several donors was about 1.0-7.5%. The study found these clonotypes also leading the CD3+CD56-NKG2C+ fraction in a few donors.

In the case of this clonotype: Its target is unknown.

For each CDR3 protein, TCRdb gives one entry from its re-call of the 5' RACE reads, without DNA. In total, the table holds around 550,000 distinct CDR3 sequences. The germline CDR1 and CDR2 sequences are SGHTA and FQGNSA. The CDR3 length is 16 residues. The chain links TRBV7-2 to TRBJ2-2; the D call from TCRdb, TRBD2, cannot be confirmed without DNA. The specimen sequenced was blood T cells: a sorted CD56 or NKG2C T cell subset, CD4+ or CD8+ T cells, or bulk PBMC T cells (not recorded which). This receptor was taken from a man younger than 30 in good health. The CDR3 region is CASSWVPGLTTGELFF. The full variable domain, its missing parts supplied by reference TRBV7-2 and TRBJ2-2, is GAGVSQSPSNKVTEKGKDVELRCDPISGHTALYWYRQSLGQGLEFLIYFQGNSAPDKSGLPSDRFSAERTGGSVSTLTIQRTQQEDSAVYLCASSWVPGLTTGELFFGEGSRLTVL.